Listed below are T cell receptor beta chains from one sample, sequenced in a study of post-analysis software for immune sequencing data. Each CDR3 protein gets one entry after TCRdb re-called the PCR reads with MiXCR. This sample has more than 450,000 distinct CDR3 sequences, with approximately 31% found just once. Sequenced: blood. The receptors were sampled from a girl aged 2 to 17 with multiple sclerosis. Both conserved end residues are part of each CDR3. D genes are given only for firm matches. For some rows the clone size is stated as once, few or many, or as a class when expanded; others skip it.

J gene	V gene	D gene	clone size	CDR3 protein	CDR3 DNA
TRBJ2-2	TRBV10-3	TRBD1	NA	CAIRGDRLDTGELFF	TGTGCCATCAGGGGGGACAGATTGGACACCGGGGAGCTGTTTTTT
TRBJ1-2	TRBV2	NA	NA	CASSAGDDYGYTF	TGTGCCAGCAGTGCAGGGGACGACTATGGCTACACCTTC
TRBJ1-2	TRBV5-5	NA	NA	CASSLDMGDYGYTF	TGTGCCAGCAGCTTGGATATGGGGGACTATGGCTACACCTTC
TRBJ2-3	TRBV20-1	NA	NA	CSAPAAQPDTQYF	TGCAGTGCTCCAGCGGCTCAGCCAGATACGCAGTATTTT
TRBJ1-4	TRBV3-1	NA	NA	CASSQTAQNEKLFF	TGTGCCAGCAGCCAGACAGCTCAAAATGAAAAACTGTTTTTT
TRBJ2-2	TRBV9	NA	once	CASSVSGTGELFF	TGTGCCAGCAGTGTCAGTGGCACCGGGGAGCTGTTTTTT
TRBJ2-1	TRBV3-1	NA	few	CASSQDLASPEQFF	TGTGCCAGCAGCCAAGATCTGGCCAGCCCTGAGCAGTTCTTC
TRBJ2-7	TRBV28	NA	NA	CASSPGPTWGKKYF	TGTGCCAGCAGTCCCGGACCAACCTGGGGGAAAAAGTACTTC
TRBJ2-5	TRBV20-1	NA	NA	CSNRVQETQYF	TGCAGTAACCGGGTACAAGAGACCCAGTACTTC
TRBJ1-2	TRBV4-2	NA	once	CASSQEGTDLYGYTF	TGTGCCAGCAGCCAAGAAGGAACGGACCTCTATGGCTACACCTTC
TRBJ2-5	TRBV7-6	NA	few	CASNTRGAQETQYF	TGTGCCAGCAACACAAGAGGGGCCCAAGAGACCCAGTACTTC
TRBJ2-1	TRBV20-1	NA	few	CSARSSVSYNEQFF	TGCAGTGCTAGAAGCAGCGTCTCCTACAATGAGCAGTTCTTC